The rows below give T cell receptor beta chains drawn from one sample of a study of T-cell memory formation after mild COVID-19. TCRdb re-analysed the 5' RACE reads in MiXCR, keeping a single row per CDR3 protein. The table includes under 400,000 distinct CDR3 sequences, approximately 21% detected once. Sequences were obtained from PBMCs or a T cell subset sorted from them (not recorded which). The receptor source for this set is an adult woman who had mild COVID-19 (a few samples of this study predate the infection). Cell type and time point are not known. CDR3s include the opening cysteine and the closing phenylalanine or tryptophan. A D gene is named only where the DNA matches it firmly. Clone sizes are given selectively: once, few, many, or a class where the clone is expanded.

CDR3aa,CDR3nt,len,j_gene,abundance,d_gene,v_gene
CASNDVDRPRNEQFF,TGTGCCAGCAACGATGTGGACAGACCGCGTAATGAGCAGTTCTTC,15,TRBJ2-1,NA,NA,TRBV7-9
CASSLGTGSLYGYTF,TGTGCCAGCAGCTTGGGGACCGGCAGTCTCTATGGCTACACCTTC,15,TRBJ1-2,NA,NA,TRBV5-6
CASSYAGLAGGPYEQYF,TGTGCCAGCAGTTACGCAGGACTAGCGGGGGGGCCCTACGAGCAGTACTTC,17,TRBJ2-7,NA,TRBD2,TRBV6-2/TRBV6-3
CASSQAGGAYNEQFF,TGCGCCAGCAGCCAAGCGGGGGGGGCCTACAATGAGCAGTTCTTC,15,TRBJ2-1,few,TRBD2,TRBV4-1
CASSQIANTYEQYF,TGTGCCAGCAGCCAAATCGCCAACACCTACGAGCAGTACTTC,14,TRBJ2-7,NA,NA,TRBV3-1
CASSQGGFVRGSNQPQHF,TGCGCCAGCAGCCAAGGCGGGTTCGTCCGGGGGAGCAATCAGCCCCAGCATTTT,18,TRBJ1-5,many,NA,TRBV4-1
CASSSGQLTGNTIYF,TGTGCCAGCAGCTCCGGACAGCTAACTGGAAACACCATATATTTT,15,TRBJ1-3,NA,NA,TRBV7-2
CSAHGRTSNQPQHF,TGCAGTGCTCACGGGCGGACAAGCAATCAGCCCCAGCATTTT,14,TRBJ1-5,few,NA,TRBV20-1
CASSLQGDTEAFF,TGCGCCAGCAGCTTACAGGGGGACACTGAAGCTTTCTTT,13,TRBJ1-1,many,TRBD1,TRBV5-1
CASRAGANVLTF,TGTGCCAGCAGGGCAGGGGCCAACGTCCTGACTTTC,12,TRBJ2-6,once,NA,TRBV25-1
CSARAGQNSYNSPLHF,TGCAGTGCTAGAGCGGGACAGAACTCCTATAATTCACCCCTCCACTTT,16,TRBJ1-6,NA,TRBD1,TRBV20-1
CASSLTRGGIDTQYF,TGTGCCAGCAGTCTCACGAGGGGAGGAATAGATACGCAGTATTTT,15,TRBJ2-3,NA,NA,TRBV6-2/TRBV6-3
CASSFAPQGSQHF,TGTGCCAGCAGCTTCGCACCTCAGGGGTCCCAGCATTTT,13,TRBJ1-5,few,NA,TRBV7-9
CASRVAGLQETQYF,TGTGCCAGCAGAGTAGCGGGTCTGCAAGAGACCCAGTACTTC,14,TRBJ2-5,NA,TRBD2,TRBV12-3/TRBV12-4
CASRMTGSNEQFF,TGTGCCAGCAGAATGACAGGTTCCAATGAGCAGTTCTTC,13,TRBJ2-1,NA,NA,TRBV6-2/TRBV6-3
CASSPRDRATYEQYF,TGTGCCAGCTCACCACGGGACAGGGCGACCTACGAGCAGTACTTC,15,TRBJ2-7,NA,TRBD1,TRBV18
CASSPTERYGYTF,TGTGCCAGCAGTCCGACAGAGCGTTATGGCTACACCTTC,13,TRBJ1-2,few,NA,TRBV12-3/TRBV12-4
CASRIAGDKETQYF,TGTGCCAGCAGGATAGCGGGAGATAAGGAGACCCAGTACTTC,14,TRBJ2-5,few,TRBD2,TRBV7-9
CSARRWDLSTDTQYF,TGCAGTGCTAGACGGTGGGACTTAAGCACAGATACGCAGTATTTT,15,TRBJ2-3,few,NA,TRBV20-1
CSANRVTYNEQFF,TGCAGTGCTAACAGGGTGACTTACAATGAGCAGTTCTTC,13,TRBJ2-1,few,NA,TRBV20-1
CSASSGAYEQYF,TGCAGCGCCTCATCGGGGGCCTACGAGCAGTACTTC,12,TRBJ2-7,NA,NA,TRBV29-1
CASRPRANGPQHF,TGTGCCAGCAGACCCCGCGCCAACGGGCCCCAGCATTTT,13,TRBJ1-5,NA,NA,TRBV7-2
CASSYGRGWEKLFF,TGTGCCAGCAGTTACGGGAGGGGATGGGAAAAACTGTTTTTT,14,TRBJ1-4,few,NA,TRBV6-5
CASSLQGRHGYTF,TGTGCCAGCAGTTTACAGGGGAGGCATGGCTACACCTTC,13,TRBJ1-2,few,NA,TRBV27